This T cell receptor (beta chain) came from a study of tumor-infiltrating lymphocytes in primary liver carcinoma. Study information: Productive TCRbeta reads per sample were roughly 3.5 to 7.5 million, not differing by tissue.

They got blood RNA out of unsorted whole blood and also pulled out germline DNA. Chronic HBV infection was present in the patients, who were treatment-naive. A word on this clonotype: This may be a read error: a much more frequent sequence differs by one nucleotide.

Constant-region priming of around 500 ng total RNA yielded TCR beta cDNA. Libraries for TCR beta were built through three nested multiplex PCR rounds, which together made up a slightly modified ARM-PCR procedure. TRBV1-TRBV30 forward primers paired with a C-beta reverse primer drove the first two PCR rounds, approximately 11 cycles each. TCRdb reanalysed the multiplex PCR reads using MiXCR and keeps one entry per CDR3 protein. The sample carries some 200,000 distinct CDR3 sequences, almost 65% recorded once. V was pared by 2 bases and J by 3 bases, with 11 bases between. The CDR3 totals 15 residues. Per the germline V gene, CDR1 is MNHEY and CDR2 is SVGEGT.

Sequencing was performed on peripheral blood. The clonotype was recovered from an older woman with primary liver carcinoma and hepatitis B virus infection. The chain joins TRBV6-2 or TRBV6-3 to TRBJ2-4; perhaps TRBD2 as D (5 bases). CDR3 sequence: CASSYRGLVKNIQYF. CDR3 DNA: TGTGCCAGCAGTTACCGGGGATTAGTCAAAAACATTCAGTACTTC.